The 7 T cell receptor beta chains below all came from one sample that was sequenced in a study of cytotoxic CD8 clonotypes in ibrutinib-treated CLL. Profiling relied on immunoSEQ multiplex PCR, and the TCRdb table lists in-frame clones only, not all of them. Here the sample spans approximately 340,000 clones, about 61% being singletons. Sequences were derived from PBMCs, sampled after 36 months of ibrutinib treatment. These TCRs come from a human donor with chronic lymphocytic leukemia.

This clone was recorded a few times. CDR3 coding DNA: TGTGCCAGCAGCCTCACCAGCGGGGAGCTGTTTTTT. It yields the protein CASSLTSGELFF. The chain links TRBV7-3 to TRBJ2-2, with D hard to call. Trimming stripped 5 bases from V and 7 bases from J, with 8 bases between. CDR1 and CDR2 from the germline V gene are SGHTA and FQGTGA. CDR3 size: 12 residues.

The chain recombines TRBV28 with TRBJ2-7, with TRBD1 matching over 10 bases. Germline CDR1 MDHEN, CDR2 SYDVKM. The V segment lost 4 bases and the J segment 0 bases; nucleotides outside the gene matches: 6. CDR3 length: 16 amino acids. CDR3 in DNA: TGTGCCAGCAGTTCTCCCCGGACAGGGGGCTCCTACGAGCAGTACTTC. This sequence encodes CASSSPRTGGSYEQYF.

This sequence joins TRBV19 and TRBJ2-2, with TRBD1 matching 8 bases. CDR1 is LNHDA and CDR2 is SQIVND in the germline V gene (reference sequence). The CDR3 consists of 15 residues. V was pared by 6 bases and J by 6 bases, with 9 bases of the junction left unmatched. CDR3 protein: CASRTDRVGAGELFF. The CDR3 nucleotides are TGTGCCAGTAGAACGGACAGGGTTGGCGCCGGGGAGCTGTTTTTT. Using reference TRBV19 and TRBJ2-2 for the parts outside the CDR3, the full variable domain is DGGITQSPKYLFRKEGQNVTLSCEQNLNHDAMYWYRQDPGQGLRLIYYSQIVNDFQKGDIAEGYSVSREKKESFPLTVTSAQKNPTAFYLCASRTDRVGAGELFFGEGSRLTVL.

The chain has TRBV13 and TRBJ1-2; 7 nucleotides align to TRBD1. CDR1 PRHDT and CDR2 FYEKMQ come from the germline V gene (reference sequence). J gave up 4 bases and V 5 bases, and 10 bases lay outside the gene matches. This CDR3 region has 15 residues. The CDR3 reads CASSIRQGRSYGYTF. The CDR3 DNA is TGTGCCAGCAGCATCCGACAGGGAAGAAGCTATGGCTACACCTTC.

This rearrangement joins TRBV4-3 to TRBJ2-3; tentative D call: TRBD2 (6 bases). CDR1 is LGHNA and CDR2 is YSLEER in the germline V gene. This CDR3 is 15 amino acids long. V lost 4 bases and J lost 2, with 13 bases in between. DNA for the CDR3: TGCGCCAGCAGCCTAAGGCGGGGCCACACAGATACGCAGTATTTT. Translated: CASSLRRGHTDTQYF.

This clone was counted once. The rearrangement joins TRBV19 to TRBJ2-1; D remains ambiguous. Germline V gives CDR1 LNHDA, CDR2 SQIVND (reference sequence). CDR3 length: 15 residues. The V gene lost 1 base and the J gene lost 0 bases, with 7 bases spanning the gap. CDR3 coding DNA: TGTGCCAGTAGTATAGGGGATAGCTCCTACAATGAGCAGTTCTTC. It is translated as CASSIGDSSYNEQFF. The full variable domain, with the rest looked up from reference TRBV19 and TRBJ2-1, is DGGITQSPKYLFRKEGQNVTLSCEQNLNHDAMYWYRQDPGQGLRLIYYSQIVNDFQKGDIAEGYSVSREKKESFPLTVTSAQKNPTAFYLCASSIGDSSYNEQFFGPGTRLTVL.

There are a few counts of this clone. V is TRBV2 and J is TRBJ1-2; 8 bases are shared with TRBD1. Trimming at V came to 2 bases and at J to 8 bases, leaving 7 bases not matched to a gene. Germline V gene sequence: CDR1 SNHLY, CDR2 FYNNEI. The CDR3 consists of 14 residues. The CDR3 reads CASSEWQGAGGYTF. CDR3 in DNA: TGTGCCAGCAGTGAATGGCAGGGGGCTGGGGGCTACACCTTC.